This T cell receptor beta chain came from a study of T cells in Graves' hyperthyroidism and ophthalmopathy. Study outcomes and limitations: Appearing also in blood were most of the thyroid clonotypes expanded above 0.001.

In germline, CDR1 is MNHNY, CDR2 SVGAGI (reference sequence). The V end lost 6 bases, the J end lost 0 bases, and 14 bases lay between the germline ends. This CDR3 is 15 amino acids long. The TCR beta CDR3 regions underwent amplification using RNA transcripts as the source. HTBI primers were the set used in a first-round RT-PCR of the TCR CDR3. Each CDR3 protein is one row after TCRdb ran MiXCR on the multiplex PCR reads. This sample yields under 700,000 distinct CDR3 sequences, of which about half are seen a single time; approximately 8.2% belongs to the top ten. Hyperthyroidism in the patients, aged 18 to 65, was newly diagnosed and under 2 months in duration. Each diagnosis was grounded in clinical symptoms, serum thyroxine and TRAb, thyroid ultrasound, and orbital computed tomography. On this clonotype: Its cognate antigen is unknown.

Sequenced sample: peripheral blood or thyroid tissue (not recorded which). This TCR was sampled from a woman under 30 with Graves' hyperthyroidism. This rearrangement joins TRBV6-6 to TRBJ1-2; D is unresolved. The chain's CDR3 is CASRAHGLSNYGYTF. CDR3 coding DNA: TGTGCCAGCAGAGCACACGGGCTATCTAACTATGGCTACACCTTC.